What follows are 2 T cell receptor beta chains derived from one specimen sequenced in a study of T cells in Graves' hyperthyroidism and ophthalmopathy. RNA transcripts were the template for amplifying TCR beta CDR3 regions. First-round RT-PCR with HTBI primers amplified the TCR CDR3 region. TCRdb re-derived calls from the multiplex PCR reads in MiXCR, one entry per CDR3 protein. Of around 700,000 distinct CDR3 sequences in the sample, over 35% were seen once. The sample was blood. The receptors originated from a middle-aged woman with Graves' hyperthyroidism.

The genes are TRBV18 and TRBJ2-7, with a weak D call TRBD1 (5 bases). Germline CDR1 is KGHSH and CDR2 is LQKENI. V lost 2 bases and J lost 2, with 13 bases in between. This CDR3 has 15 amino acids. This CDR3 is CASSPWGRVAYEQYF. The CDR3 DNA follows: TGTGCCAGCTCACCATGGGGCAGGGTGGCCTACGAGCAGTACTTC.

The chain has TRBV4-1 and TRBJ1-6; D unresolved. This CDR3 region has 17 residues. CDR1 and CDR2 (germline): MGHRA, YSYEKL. Between the trimmed V and J ends, which lost 4 bases and 0 bases, there was a span of 13 bases. CDR3 protein: CASSLQPGSSYNSPLHF. The CDR3 coding sequence is TGCGCCAGCAGCCTACAACCGGGGAGCTCCTATAATTCACCCCTCCACTTT.